This is a list of T cell receptor beta chains from one sample in a study of cytomegalovirus exposure and HLA in healthy donors. Using immunoSEQ multiplex PCR, the repertoire was profiled, and TCRdb retains in-frame clones only, with some absent. The sample has roughly 130,000 clones, about four fifths seen once; the top ten hold roughly 5.5%. Material: PBMCs. The origin of the receptors is a man aged 25-45 years in good health and CMV-seronegative. CDR3s include the opening cysteine and the closing phenylalanine or tryptophan. A D gene is named only where the DNA matches it firmly. Size tells how often a clone was seen (once, few, many) or the class of an expanded clone, and some rows leave it out.

j_call v_call d_call clone_size cdr3_nt cdr3_aa
TRBJ1-2 TRBV10-2 TRBD1 - TGCGCCAGCAGTGAGTTTTGGACAGGGGCTCACTATGGCTACACCTTC CASSEFWTGAHYGYTF
TRBJ1-3 TRBV5-1 TRBD1 - TGCGCCAGCAGCGTCGGACAGGCTGGAAACACCATATATTTT CASSVGQAGNTIYF
TRBJ1-4 TRBV7-8 TRBD1 few TGTGCCAGCAGCCTGGGGACAGGAACTAATGAAAAACTGTTTTTT CASSLGTGTNEKLFF
TRBJ1-1 TRBV4-1 TRBD1 - TGCGCCAGCAGCCAGGGGACAGGGTCCACTGAAGCTTTCTTT CASSQGTGSTEAFF
TRBJ2-7 TRBV6-5 TRBD2 - TGTGCCAGCAGGGATTCGACTAGCTCCCACGAGCAGTACTTC CASRDSTSSHEQYF
TRBJ2-3 TRBV28 TRBD2 - TGTGCCAGCAGTTTTGGGACTAGGTCAGATACGCAGTATTTT CASSFGTRSDTQYF
TRBJ2-7 TRBV27 - few TGTGCCAGCAGTTTATTCCCCCCGCCGAGGTCTTTCAACGAGCAGTACTTC CASSLFPPPRSFNEQYF
TRBJ1-1 TRBV7-9 - - TGTGCCAGCAGCCCGGAGGGCCTAGTAATGAACACTGAAGCTTTCTTT CASSPEGLVMNTEAFF
TRBJ2-7 TRBV7-9 TRBD1 once TGTGCCAGCAGCTCCGGACAGGGCAGGGTCTACGAGCAGTACTTC CASSSGQGRVYEQYF
TRBJ2-1 TRBV11-2 - - TGTGCCAGCAGCTTACAGGGTTACAATGAGCAGTTCTTC CASSLQGYNEQFF
TRBJ2-2 TRBV2 TRBD1 few TGTGCCAGCGGCGGCCTGGGACAGGGCATAAGGGCCGGGGAGCTGTTTTTT CASGGLGQGIRAGELFF
TRBJ1-1 TRBV15 TRBD1 - TGTGCCACCAGCAGAAAAATCGGACAGGCTGAAGCTTTCTTT CATSRKIGQAEAFF
TRBJ2-3 TRBV28 TRBD1 few TGTGCCAGCAGTTCGGACAGGGGGGTCACAGATACGCAGTATTTT CASSSDRGVTDTQYF
TRBJ2-3 TRBV5-6 TRBD2 once TGTGCCAGCAGCCAACCTAGCGGTAATACGCAGTATTTT CASSQPSGNTQYF
TRBJ1-1 TRBV9 - once TGTGCCAGCAGCGTAGAAGCGAGGGCGAACACTGAAGCTTTCTTT CASSVEARANTEAFF
TRBJ1-1 TRBV6-5 - - TGTGCCAGCACCCGACGGGAGAACACTGAAGCTTTCTTT CASTRRENTEAFF
TRBJ1-1 TRBV19 TRBD1 few TGTGCCAGTAGTATTTCTCAGGGGGGCCCTGAAGCTTTCTTT CASSISQGGPEAFF
TRBJ2-6 TRBV9 TRBD1 - TGTGCCAGCAGCATAAACCGGGACAGGGGGGCTGGGGCCAACGTCCTGACTTTC CASSINRDRGAGANVLTF
TRBJ1-2 TRBV18 TRBD1 - TGTGCCAGCTCACCCCAGACCCGGGACAGCTATGGCTACACCTTC CASSPQTRDSYGYTF
TRBJ2-3 TRBV30 TRBD2 - TGTGCCTGGACTAGCGGGAACACAGATACGCAGTATTTT CAWTSGNTDTQYF
TRBJ2-7 TRBV28 TRBD1 - TGTGCCACCAGGACAGGGGAGGGATCCGAGCAGTACTTC CATRTGEGSEQYF
TRBJ2-5 TRBV6-1 - - TGTGCCACCCTGGCCCCTTCGGAGACCCAGTACTTC CATLAPSETQYF
TRBJ1-2 TRBV6-5 - - TGTGCCAGCAGTTACTCTCGTACAGCTTATGGCTACACCTTC CASSYSRTAYGYTF
TRBJ2-2 TRBV5-1 - - TGCGCCAGCAGCTTGGTGCAGGCGAACACCGGGGAGCTGTTTTTT CASSLVQANTGELFF
TRBJ1-5 TRBV30 TRBD1 - TGTGCCTGGGGACAGGGAGGAGGCAATCAGCCCCAGCATTTT CAWGQGGGNQPQHF
TRBJ1-4 TRBV11-2 - - TGTGCCAGCAGCGCCGCAGGGGTAGAAAAACTGTTTTTT CASSAAGVEKLFF
TRBJ2-2 TRBV28 - - TGTGCCAGCAGTTTTCACGGGACTGGAAACACCGGGGAGCTGTTTTTT CASSFHGTGNTGELFF
TRBJ1-2 TRBV28 TRBD1 - TGTGCCAGCAGGACAGGGAAGGGTGGCTACACCTTC CASRTGKGGYTF
TRBJ1-4 TRBV7-9 - - TGTGCCAGCAGCTTAGGTATCGGGGGTCAATCTAATGAAAAACTGTTTTTT CASSLGIGGQSNEKLFF
TRBJ1-2 TRBV7-8 TRBD1 - TGTGCCAGCAGGGGACAGGGTGAGGGTGGCTACACCTTC CASRGQGEGGYTF
TRBJ2-1 TRBV15 - - TGTGCCACCAGCAGTCCGGGCTCCTACAATGAGCAGTTCTTC CATSSPGSYNEQFF
TRBJ1-2 TRBV5-6 - once TGTGCCAGCAGCCATACGGTACGGGGTTATAGGGGCTACACCTTC CASSHTVRGYRGYTF
TRBJ1-2 TRBV5-1 - - TGCGCCAGCAGCTTGACGACAGGCAGTGGCTACACCTTC CASSLTTGSGYTF
TRBJ2-1 TRBV9 TRBD2 - TGTGCCAGCAGCGTAGCTAGCGGGACGGGGGGCTCCTACAATGAGCAGTTCTTC CASSVASGTGGSYNEQFF